The clone carrying this T cell receptor (beta chain) is a singleton in its sample. V lost 10 bases, J lost 5 bases, and 5 bases lay in between. The CDR3 has 9 amino acids. Germline lookup yields CDR1 SNHLY and CDR2 FYNNEI. The data are from a study of shared clonotypes between healthy human individuals. Study details: Each donor's CD8 memory used one plate, CD8 naive two, each CD4 subset three.

Profiling relied on immunoSEQ multiplex PCR, and the TCRdb table lists in-frame clones only, not all of them. The sample contains 2 million to 2.5 million clones, approximately 95% of which appear only once. A split of CD4+ cells into CD45RA+ naive and CD45RA-negative memory subsets was performed. Sequenced: naive CD4+ T cells from PBMCs. Sample subset: CD45RA+ positively selected. V and J are TRBV2 and TRBJ2-5, with unresolved D. The TCR comes from a man aged 18 to 29 in good health. Some clones in this sample may be carry-over from other donors' samples. In nucleotides, the CDR3 is TGTGCCACCGGGGAGACCCAGTACTTC. Its translation is CATGETQYF.